The entry below gives a single TCR beta chain sequence along with its context. The antigen is not known. The sample originates from a study of T cell repertoires in cytomegalovirus infection. Study information: Through public TCR beta signatures, both CMV infection and matching HLA type were indicated. General study results and limits: The study found HLA-C-restricted CMV-specific TCR beta clonotypes dominating the ex vivo response.

The CDR3 is made up of 16 amino acids. Trimming at V came to 2 bases and at J to 3 bases, leaving 6 bases not matched to a gene. Germline CDR1 and CDR2: MNHNY and SVGAGI (reference sequence). TCRdb used MiXCR to reprocess the reads, holding one entry per CDR3 protein. The table lists about 890,000 distinct CDR3 sequences, around 30% of them singletons, with about an eighth in the top ten. This clonotype was sampled from a human donor in good health (CMV status not recorded). Some clones in this sample may be carry-over from other donors' samples. The chain carries TRBV6-6 and TRBJ2-5; 10 nucleotides line up with TRBD1. Here the sequenced sample was cultured CD8+ T cells from PBMCs, taken from culture after CMV antigen stimulation. CDR3 loop: CASSYLYGTGEETQYF. The CDR3 DNA reads TGTGCCAGCAGTTACCTTTACGGGACAGGGGAAGAGACCCAGTACTTC.